The TCR beta chain under discussion was sequenced for a study of a mutant IDH1 vaccine in newly diagnosed glioma. Overall study: Sex distribution of treated patients was around 62% male and roughly 40% female; mean age was 40.4 years.

Deletions cut 3 bases from V and 6 bases from J, with 15 bases between. CDR3 size: 15 residues. The germline gives CDR1 SGHAT, CDR2 FQNNGV. The assay was immunoSEQ multiplex PCR, and TCRdb's table has in-frame clones only and misses some. This sample has about 48,000 clones, with 79% found just once. The time point was: week 35, safety follow-up. The investigators gave 300 ug of mutant IDH1 20-mer peptide in each vaccine dose, together with topical imiquimod. The patients were given eight vaccinations, one each in weeks 1, 3, 5, 7, 11, 15, 19 and 23. New astrocytomas of WHO grade 3 or 4 that were IDH1-mutant and ATRX-lost were found in the donors. A word on this clone: Its cognate antigen is unknown.

Study-wide results and limits: Pseudoprogression seemingly bore no relation to changes in top peripheral T cell clonotypes.

This sequence originates from a man aged 35 to 55 with glioma. The source material was PBMCs, sampled from a glioma patient whose treatment included an IDH1 peptide vaccine. The J gene is TRBJ2-1, the V gene TRBV11-2; unclear D gene. The CDR3, as DNA: TGTGCCAGCAGCTTCCCCTACCTACGTTCCAATGAGCAGTTCTTC. This gives the protein CASSFPYLRSNEQFF.